A selection of T cell receptor beta chains follows, all from one sample in a study of blood T cell dynamics during melanoma immunotherapy. Some clones are missing from TCRdb's copy, which holds only in-frame ones; the method was immunoSEQ multiplex PCR. The sample lists some 11,000 clones; around 90% were seen once. The source material was blood, sampled from a patient treated with checkpoint blockade. These receptors were taken from a human donor with melanoma. CDR3s include the opening cysteine and the closing phenylalanine or tryptophan. Fields, in order: V gene, clone size, D gene, J gene, CDR3 DNA, CDR3 protein. D genes are given only for firm matches. A clone size is listed for some rows: how often the clone was seen (once, few, many), or a class if it is expanded.

V: TRBV29-1; size: NA; D: NA; J: TRBJ2-7; DNA: TGCAGCGTTGAAGCCCCAGGGCAGTTAGGCTACGAGCAGTACTTC; CDR3: CSVEAPGQLGYEQYF
V: TRBV28; size: NA; D: NA; J: TRBJ1-5; DNA: TGTGCCAGCACCTTTTCCAGGGCTGGGAATCAGCCCCAGCATTTT; CDR3: CASTFSRAGNQPQHF
V: TRBV28; size: NA; D: NA; J: TRBJ2-3; DNA: TGTGCCACCAAGTTCCCTACCCCCCCCGCGGGGGATACGCAGTATTTT; CDR3: CATKFPTPPAGDTQYF
V: TRBV19; size: NA; D: TRBD1; J: TRBJ1-1; DNA: TGTGCCAGTAGTATGACAGGGCTGAACACTGAAGCTTTCTTT; CDR3: CASSMTGLNTEAFF
V: TRBV27; size: NA; D: NA; J: TRBJ2-4; DNA: TGTGCCAGCAGTTTATCCGGCGGACCGAGTAAAAACATTCAGTACTTC; CDR3: CASSLSGGPSKNIQYF
V: TRBV5-1; size: NA; D: NA; J: TRBJ1-4; DNA: TGCGCCAGCAGCTTGGTCGGGACTAATGAAAAACTGTTTTTT; CDR3: CASSLVGTNEKLFF
V: TRBV5-1; size: NA; D: NA; J: TRBJ2-5; DNA: TGCGCCAGCAGCTTGGGCCGGACTGGCCAAGAGACCCAGTACTTC; CDR3: CASSLGRTGQETQYF
V: TRBV7-9; size: NA; D: NA; J: TRBJ2-7; DNA: TGTGCCAGCACCCCATCGGGCTCCTACGAGCAGTACTTC; CDR3: CASTPSGSYEQYF
V: TRBV5-1; size: once; D: NA; J: TRBJ2-1; DNA: TGCGCCAGCAGCTTGGCGTTATCCTACAATGAGCAGTTCTTC; CDR3: CASSLALSYNEQFF
V: TRBV27; size: NA; D: TRBD1; J: TRBJ1-3; DNA: TGTGCCAGCGGTCCCTGGGGGACAGGGGGCACTGGAAACACCATATATTTT; CDR3: CASGPWGTGGTGNTIYF
V: TRBV7-9; size: few; D: TRBD1; J: TRBJ1-2; DNA: TGTGCCAGCAGCATGGGGACAGGGCGTTATGGCTACACCTTC; CDR3: CASSMGTGRYGYTF
V: TRBV4-2; size: NA; D: TRBD2; J: TRBJ2-1; DNA: TGTGCCAGCAGCCAAGAAGGCCTAGCGGTCTACAATGAGCAGTTCTTC; CDR3: CASSQEGLAVYNEQFF
V: TRBV6-6; size: NA; D: NA; J: TRBJ1-5; DNA: TGTGCCAGCAGTTACATGGCCAGGGGTGGTCAGCCCCAGCATTTT; CDR3: CASSYMARGGQPQHF
V: TRBV7-7; size: NA; D: NA; J: TRBJ2-5; DNA: TGTGCTAGCAGCTTAGACCCGGGCCTTGGGACCCAGTACTTC; CDR3: CASSLDPGLGTQYF
V: TRBV11-2; size: NA; D: NA; J: TRBJ2-5; DNA: TGTGCCAGCAGCTCCCCACGGGGGGGGCAGGGGGGAGAGACCCAGTACTTC; CDR3: CASSSPRGGQGGETQYF
V: TRBV6-1; size: NA; D: NA; J: TRBJ2-3; DNA: TGTGCCAGCAGTGAATGGGGGGATACGCAGTATTTT; CDR3: CASSEWGDTQYF
V: TRBV28; size: NA; D: NA; J: TRBJ1-2; DNA: TGTGCCAGCAGTGCTCAGAGGTATGGCTACACCTTC; CDR3: CASSAQRYGYTF
V: TRBV18; size: NA; D: NA; J: TRBJ2-1; DNA: TGTGCCAGCTCACCACAACCAGCGGGCCTCTACAATGAGCAGTTCTTC; CDR3: CASSPQPAGLYNEQFF
V: TRBV19; size: NA; D: NA; J: TRBJ2-4; DNA: TGTGCCAGTAGATCCGGGGAGGCCAAAAACATTCAGTACTTC; CDR3: CASRSGEAKNIQYF
V: TRBV9; size: once; D: TRBD1; J: TRBJ2-7; DNA: TGTGCCAGCAGCCCCACAGGGGGGTACGAGCAGTACTTC; CDR3: CASSPTGGYEQYF
V: TRBV2; size: NA; D: TRBD1; J: TRBJ2-7; DNA: TGTGCCAGCACGGGGACAGGGGAAAACTACGAGCAGTACTTC; CDR3: CASTGTGENYEQYF
V: TRBV18; size: NA; D: TRBD1; J: TRBJ1-2; DNA: TGTGCCAGCTCACTCGGACAGGGGCCGGACTATGGCTACACCTTC; CDR3: CASSLGQGPDYGYTF
V: TRBV19; size: NA; D: NA; J: TRBJ2-7; DNA: TGTGCCAGTAGTATTTACGGGGCTAGCTACTACGAGCAGTACTTC; CDR3: CASSIYGASYYEQYF
V: TRBV4-1; size: NA; D: NA; J: TRBJ2-1; DNA: TGCGCCAGCAGCCAAGATTGGGGATCCTCCTACAATGAGCAGTTCTTC; CDR3: CASSQDWGSSYNEQFF
V: TRBV27; size: NA; D: TRBD1; J: TRBJ2-7; DNA: TGTGCCAGCAGTCTGACCCGGGGGACAGGGGGAGGAAACGAGCAGTACTTC; CDR3: CASSLTRGTGGGNEQYF
V: TRBV10-3; size: NA; D: TRBD2; J: TRBJ2-7; DNA: TGTGCCATCAGTGACCCTAGCGGGCCGGCCTACGAGCAGTACTTC; CDR3: CAISDPSGPAYEQYF
V: TRBV13; size: NA; D: NA; J: TRBJ2-3; DNA: TGTGCCAGCAGCTTAAGGGCGGAGGGGCCCCTGTATTTT; CDR3: CASSLRAEGPLYF
V: TRBV28; size: NA; D: TRBD1; J: TRBJ2-7; DNA: TGTGCCAGCAGTTCCCCGGGACAGGGCTACGAGCAGTACTTC; CDR3: CASSSPGQGYEQYF
V: TRBV19; size: NA; D: NA; J: TRBJ2-7; DNA: TGTGCCAGTAGTATGGACCGGGGCCTCACCTACGAGCAGTACTTC; CDR3: CASSMDRGLTYEQYF
V: TRBV5-1; size: NA; D: NA; J: TRBJ2-2; DNA: TGCGCCAGCACGCGAGGGACGAACACCGGGGAGCTGTTTTTT; CDR3: CASTRGTNTGELFF
V: TRBV27; size: NA; D: NA; J: TRBJ2-2; DNA: TGTGCCAGCAGTCGAACCTGGACAGTCACCGGGGAGCTGTTTTTT; CDR3: CASSRTWTVTGELFF
V: TRBV27; size: NA; D: TRBD2; J: TRBJ2-7; DNA: TGTGCCAGCAGTTTATCTAGCGGGGCACTCCACTACGAGCAGTACTTC; CDR3: CASSLSSGALHYEQYF
V: TRBV19; size: NA; D: TRBD1; J: TRBJ2-7; DNA: TGTGCCAGTAGGCCTACGGGACAGGGGTACTCCTACGAGCAGTACTTC; CDR3: CASRPTGQGYSYEQYF
V: TRBV19; size: once; D: NA; J: TRBJ2-7; DNA: TGTGCCAGTAGTCCCATGGTTGGGGGGACCAAGTACGAGCAGTACTTC; CDR3: CASSPMVGGTKYEQYF
V: TRBV6-6; size: NA; D: NA; J: TRBJ1-2; DNA: TGTGCCAGCAGGCTTGTGGAGGGAGCCTATGGCTACACCTTC; CDR3: CASRLVEGAYGYTF
V: TRBV5-4; size: NA; D: NA; J: TRBJ2-1; DNA: TGTGCCAGCAGCTTGGGGGGGCAGGGCTCCTACAATGAGCAGTTCTTC; CDR3: CASSLGGQGSYNEQFF
V: TRBV27; size: NA; D: TRBD1; J: TRBJ2-2; DNA: TGTGCCAGCAGGGGACAGACGGACACCGGGGAGCTGTTTTTT; CDR3: CASRGQTDTGELFF
V: TRBV29-1; size: NA; D: NA; J: TRBJ1-3; DNA: TGCAGCGTTGAGGGGGGTCCTCCGAACCCTAACTCTGGAAACACCATATATTTT; CDR3: CSVEGGPPNPNSGNTIYF
V: TRBV19; size: NA; D: TRBD2; J: TRBJ2-1; DNA: TGTGCCAGTAGTACGAGCGGGGGAGCCTACAATGAGCAGTTCTTC; CDR3: CASSTSGGAYNEQFF
V: TRBV2; size: NA; D: NA; J: TRBJ2-7; DNA: TGTGCCAGCAGCCCCACGGTGGGCGAGCAGTACTTC; CDR3: CASSPTVGEQYF
V: TRBV18; size: NA; D: TRBD1; J: TRBJ1-2; DNA: TGTGCCAGCTCACCAGCTGGACAGGGTCGGGGCTATGGCTACACCTTC; CDR3: CASSPAGQGRGYGYTF
V: TRBV5-1; size: NA; D: NA; J: TRBJ2-6; DNA: TGCGCCAGTGGCATTGGGTCCCCCTCTGGAGCCAACGTCCTGACTTTC; CDR3: CASGIGSPSGANVLTF
V: TRBV27; size: NA; D: TRBD1; J: TRBJ2-1; DNA: TGTGCCAGCACCGTGACAGGGTCCTACAATGAGCAGTTCTTC; CDR3: CASTVTGSYNEQFF
V: TRBV28; size: NA; D: NA; J: TRBJ1-4; DNA: TGTGCCATCAACCCAGGCGGGCAGCCCGCATTCAGAAAACTGTTTTTT; CDR3: CAINPGGQPAFRKLFF
V: TRBV7-2; size: NA; D: TRBD1; J: TRBJ1-1; DNA: TGTGCCAGCAGCTTGACAGGGGGCGCAGGGACTGAAGCTTTCTTT; CDR3: CASSLTGGAGTEAFF
V: TRBV27; size: NA; D: NA; J: TRBJ2-5; DNA: TGTGCCAGCAGTTTATCAGCCAGGGCGCAAGAGACCCAGTACTTC; CDR3: CASSLSARAQETQYF
V: TRBV28; size: NA; D: TRBD1; J: TRBJ1-5; DNA: TGTGCCAGCAGTTCCGGGACAGGGGTTACGCCCCAGCATTTT; CDR3: CASSSGTGVTPQHF
V: TRBV5-1; size: NA; D: TRBD2; J: TRBJ2-7; DNA: TGCGCCAGCAGCTTTGGAGCGGGAGCGTCCTACGAGCAGTACTTC; CDR3: CASSFGAGASYEQYF
V: TRBV14; size: NA; D: NA; J: TRBJ2-1; DNA: TGTGCCAGCAGCCAGGCCTACAATGAGCAGTTCTTC; CDR3: CASSQAYNEQFF
V: TRBV11-1; size: NA; D: NA; J: TRBJ2-1; DNA: TGTGCCAGCAGCTTAGTGGGGGGAGGCCGGGGGAATGAGCAGTTCTTC; CDR3: CASSLVGGGRGNEQFF
V: TRBV25-1; size: NA; D: NA; J: TRBJ2-5; DNA: TGTGCCAGCAGTCAGGAGGGGGGTGGGGAGACCCAGTACTTC; CDR3: CASSQEGGGETQYF
V: TRBV11-2; size: NA; D: NA; J: TRBJ1-1; DNA: TGTGCCAGCAGCCCCGACGGAGGGTACACTGAAGCTTTCTTT; CDR3: CASSPDGGYTEAFF
V: TRBV28; size: once; D: TRBD2; J: TRBJ2-7; DNA: TGTGCCAGCAGTTTATGGTCCGGAATGCGGGGGAGCAGCTACGAGCAGTACTTC; CDR3: CASSLWSGMRGSSYEQYF
V: TRBV5-4; size: NA; D: NA; J: TRBJ2-7; DNA: TGTGCCAGCAGCTTAGGAGGGAAAGGGCCCTACGAGCAGTACTTC; CDR3: CASSLGGKGPYEQYF
V: TRBV29-1; size: NA; D: TRBD1; J: TRBJ2-5; DNA: TGCAGCGCACGGACAGGCCCCCGGGAGACCCAGTACTTC; CDR3: CSARTGPRETQYF
V: TRBV14; size: NA; D: NA; J: TRBJ2-5; DNA: TGTGCCAGCAGCCAAGAGGCGCGGCGGGCCCCCCTAGAGACCCAGTACTTC; CDR3: CASSQEARRAPLETQYF
V: TRBV5-6; size: NA; D: NA; J: TRBJ2-5; DNA: TGTGCCAGCAGCTTTCGGGCCCACAGGGAGACCCAGTACTTC; CDR3: CASSFRAHRETQYF
V: TRBV7-2; size: NA; D: TRBD1; J: TRBJ2-7; DNA: TGTGCCAGCAGCTGGGACACAGGGGGCGTGCAGTACTTC; CDR3: CASSWDTGGVQYF
V: TRBV2; size: NA; D: NA; J: TRBJ1-3; DNA: TGTGCCAGCAGCCGACAGTTGGCTGGAAACACCATATATTTT; CDR3: CASSRQLAGNTIYF